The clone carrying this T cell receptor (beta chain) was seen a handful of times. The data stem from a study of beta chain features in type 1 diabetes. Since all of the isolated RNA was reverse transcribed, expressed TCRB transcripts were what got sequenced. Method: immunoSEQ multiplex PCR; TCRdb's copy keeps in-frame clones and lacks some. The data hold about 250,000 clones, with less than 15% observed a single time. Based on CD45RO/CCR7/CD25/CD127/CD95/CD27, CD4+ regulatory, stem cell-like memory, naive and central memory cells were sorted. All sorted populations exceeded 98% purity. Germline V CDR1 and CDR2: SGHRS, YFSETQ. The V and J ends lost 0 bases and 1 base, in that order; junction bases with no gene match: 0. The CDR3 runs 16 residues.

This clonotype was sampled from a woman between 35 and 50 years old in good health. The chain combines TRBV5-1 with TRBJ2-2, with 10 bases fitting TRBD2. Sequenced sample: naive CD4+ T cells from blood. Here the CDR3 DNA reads TGCGCCAGCAGCTTGGGACTAGCGGGGAACACCGGGGAGCTGTTTTTT. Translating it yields CASSLGLAGNTGELFF.